These 27 T cell receptor beta chains were sequenced from one sample in a study of blood T cell repertoires in COVID-19. TCRdb's table, derived via immunoSEQ multiplex PCR, lists solely in-frame clones and lacks some. The sample shows over 450,000 clones, 75% to 90% of them seen only once. The sample was peripheral blood. The receptors stem from a man aged 18 to 30 with COVID-19, enrolled during active disease.

The chain has TRBV19 and TRBJ2-5, with 13 bases that match TRBD2. The length of the CDR3 is 16 residues. The junction had 4 bases not matched to a gene; V was cut back by 5 bases and J by 1 base. Germline CDR1 reads LNHDA; CDR2 reads SQIVND (reference sequence). The CDR3 DNA sequence: TGTGCCAGTAGTCGGGGACTAGCGGGGACCCAAGAGACCCAGTACTTC. Its translation is CASSRGLAGTQETQYF.

This chain connects TRBV7-9 to TRBJ2-2, with D possibly TRBD2 on 6 matching bases. CDR1 is SEHNR and CDR2 is FQNEAQ in the germline V gene (reference sequence). This CDR3 spans 12 amino acids. Deletions cut 10 bases from V and 6 bases from J, with 12 bases between. The CDR3 sequence is CATQWGAGELFF. Here the CDR3 DNA reads TGTGCCACACAATGGGGGGCCGGGGAGCTGTTTTTT.

V usage is TRBV5-1 and J usage is TRBJ2-5; TRBD2 matches at 7 bases. The junction had 15 bases not matched to a gene; V was cut back by 5 bases and J by 2 bases. Germline V gene lookup returns CDR1 SGHRS and CDR2 YFSETQ. This CDR3 region has 17 residues. The CDR3 protein is CASSRLAGGTKQETQYF. For the CDR3, the DNA is TGCGCCAGCAGTCGACTAGCCGGGGGGACCAAACAAGAGACCCAGTACTTC.

V is TRBV5-1 and J is TRBJ1-1, with D unclear. From germline, CDR1 is SGHRS and CDR2 YFSETQ. The length of the CDR3 is 14 residues. V lost 3 bases, J lost 1 base, and 10 bases lay in between. The CDR3 is CASSSNRQNTEAFF. The CDR3 nucleotides are TGCGCCAGCAGCTCTAATCGACAGAACACTGAAGCTTTCTTT.

This chain connects TRBV5-4 to TRBJ2-1; tentatively, D is TRBD1 (5 bases). V was pared by 4 bases and J by 3 bases, with 11 bases between. Germline assignment: CDR1 SGHNT and CDR2 YYREEE (reference sequence). This CDR3 comprises 14 residues. The CDR3 protein is CASSPTGSYNEQFF. In DNA, the CDR3 is TGTGCCAGCAGCCCTACAGGAAGCTACAATGAGCAGTTCTTC.

This clone occurred a few times. This chain links TRBV11-2 with TRBJ2-1; a possible D gene is TRBD2 (5 bases). The CDR3 is 13 amino acids. CDR1 and CDR2 from the germline V gene are SGHAT and FQNNGV. Trimming removed 6 bases at V and 9 bases at J, with 15 bases between. Here the CDR3 reads CASSREGHGEQFF. CDR3 DNA: TGTGCCAGCAGTCGCGAGGGCCACGGTGAGCAGTTCTTC.

The CDR3 nucleotides are TGTGCCAGCAGTTGGGACAGGGGCTATGGCTACACCTTC. Its protein product is CASSWDRGYGYTF. The chain carries TRBV27 and TRBJ1-2, with TRBD1 identical over 10 bases. Per the germline V gene, CDR1 is MNHEY and CDR2 is SMNVEV (reference sequence). CDR3 length equals 13 residues. The trim removed 4 bases at V and 4 bases at J, leaving 0 bases unmatched.

This sequence joins TRBV30 and TRBJ2-5; either TRBD1 or TRBD2 may supply D (5 bases each). From germline, CDR1 is GTSNPN and CDR2 SVGIG (reference sequence). The CDR3 covers 11 residues. Trimming pared 8 bases from V and 2 bases from J, leaving 9 bases between. This chain's CDR3 is CAGDQQETQYF. The DNA of the CDR3 is TGTGCCGGGGACCAGCAAGAGACCCAGTACTTC.

The chain uses TRBV5-5 and TRBJ2-1; TRBD2 is a possible D gene (6 bases). Germline V lookup: CDR1 SGHKS, CDR2 YYEKEE (reference sequence). This CDR3 is built from 14 residues. V lost 4 bases and J 3 bases, leaving 11 bases between the germline ends. CDR3 protein: CASSPYSGYNEQFF. The CDR3 bases are TGTGCCAGCAGCCCCTATAGCGGCTACAATGAGCAGTTCTTC.

The chain employs TRBV3-1 (or the pseudogene TRBV3-2) and TRBJ1-1; perhaps TRBD1 as D (5 bases). The CDR3 runs to 14 residues. Germline V gene lookup returns CDR1 LGHDT and CDR2 YNNKEL (reference sequence). The V end lost 3 bases, the J end lost 3 bases, and 11 bases lay between the germline ends. CDR3 in amino acids: CASSQGGGDTEAFF. The CDR3 DNA reads TGTGCCAGCAGCCAGGGAGGAGGGGACACTGAAGCTTTCTTT.

V and J are TRBV3-1 (or the pseudogene TRBV3-2) and TRBJ1-3; D ambiguous. This CDR3 spans 12 amino acids. Germline V gene data show CDR1 as LGHDT and CDR2 as YNNKEL (reference sequence). Trimming removed 3 bases at V and 13 bases at J, with 13 bases between. The CDR3 DNA reads as TGTGCCAGCAGCCATAGAGACACTGTTATATATTTT. Translating gives CASSHRDTVIYF.

The rearrangement joins TRBV19 to TRBJ2-1, with a possible D match to TRBD1 (5 bases). The CDR3 covers 13 residues. The V end was cut by 8 bases, the J end by 0 bases, with 8 bases between. Germline lookup yields CDR1 LNHDA and CDR2 SQIVND (reference sequence). CDR3 in DNA: TGTGCCAGTGGGCAGGGCTCCTACAATGAGCAGTTCTTC. Protein product: CASGQGSYNEQFF.

This rearrangement joins TRBV30 to TRBJ2-1, with 9 bases lining up with TRBD2. This CDR3 contains 14 residues. With V trimmed by 4 bases and J by 5 bases, 6 bases remained unmatched. Germline assignment: CDR1 GTSNPN and CDR2 SVGIG (reference sequence). The CDR3 DNA is TGTGCCTGGAATGAGCTAGCGGGGCACAATGAGCAGTTCTTC. As protein: CAWNELAGHNEQFF.

The chain uses TRBV7-2 and TRBJ2-2; a weak D match, TRBD2 (6 bases). The CDR3 loop spans 17 amino acids. Germline CDR1 and CDR2: SGHTA and FQGNSA. V gave up 7 bases and J gave up 8 bases, with 26 bases separating them. The CDR3 bases are TGTGCCAGCACCGCGGGGCCACAAGTAATGAATCGGGGGGAGCTGTTTTTT. Its protein is CASTAGPQVMNRGELFF.

The chain recombines TRBV10-1 with TRBJ2-3; TRBD2 matches 12 bases. The V segment lost 2 bases and the J segment 1 base; nucleotides outside the gene matches: 10. Germline CDR1 and CDR2: WNHNN and SYGVQD (reference sequence). The CDR3 totals 19 residues. The CDR3 reads CASSEGLAGRLGGTDTQYF. In nucleotides, the CDR3 is TGCGCCAGCAGTGAGGGACTAGCGGGGCGCCTGGGCGGCACAGATACGCAGTATTTT.

This clone has a handful of counts. The gene calls are TRBV3-1 (or the pseudogene TRBV3-2) and TRBJ2-1, with D hard to call. Germline V lookup: CDR1 LGHDT, CDR2 YNNKEL (reference sequence). The CDR3 loop spans 12 amino acids. Between the trimmed V and J ends, which lost 6 bases and 10 bases, there was a span of 13 bases. The CDR3 is CASSQTSREQFF. DNA of the CDR3: TGTGCCAGCAGTCAAACTTCACGGGAGCAGTTCTTC.

The chain recombines TRBV5-3 with TRBJ2-1; a possible D gene is TRBD2 (6 bases). TRBV5-3 is given ORF status, its function remaining uncertain. The ends were cut back, 2 bases at V and 3 bases at J, with 9 bases in the middle. The CDR3 covers 14 residues. The CDR3 loop is CARSLGRFYNEQFF. The DNA for the CDR3 is TGTGCCAGAAGCTTAGGGAGGTTCTACAATGAGCAGTTCTTC.

The chain combines TRBV19 with TRBJ1-5; 8 bases match TRBD1. The J segment lost 7 bases and the V segment lost 3 bases, leaving 14 bases of the junction unmatched. This CDR3 region has 17 residues. Looked up from germline, CDR1 is LNHDA and CDR2 is SQIVND (reference sequence). The CDR3 nucleotides are TGTGCCAGTAGTATGTCATTGCCGGGGACAGGACGCCAGCCCCAGCATTTT. Protein sequence: CASSMSLPGTGRQPQHF.

The rearrangement links TRBV6-1 to TRBJ2-1; 10 bases are shared with TRBD1. The germline V gene encodes CDR1 MNHNS and CDR2 SASEGT. The V gene end was trimmed by 2 bases and the J gene end by 5 bases; junction bases not matched to a gene: 6. The CDR3 has 16 residues. CDR3 nucleotides: TGTGCCAGCAGTGAAAAGTCGGGACAGGGGAACAATGAGCAGTTCTTC. It encodes CASSEKSGQGNNEQFF.

The chain recombines TRBV19 with TRBJ1-4, with unresolved D. The CDR3 covers 16 residues. Germline loops: CDR1 LNHDA, CDR2 SQIVND (reference sequence). Trimming cost V 0 bases and J 7 bases, with 15 bases left between them. This CDR3 is CASSIDGAGLPEKLFF. In DNA form, the CDR3 reads TGTGCCAGTAGTATAGATGGAGCAGGACTCCCTGAAAAACTGTTTTTT. The entire variable domain, with the rest obtained from reference TRBV19 and TRBJ1-4, is as follows: DGGITQSPKYLFRKEGQNVTLSCEQNLNHDAMYWYRQDPGQGLRLIYYSQIVNDFQKGDIAEGYSVSREKKESFPLTVTSAQKNPTAFYLCASSIDGAGLPEKLFFGSGTQLSVL.

The chain couples TRBV5-1 to TRBJ2-7; TRBD2 matches 7 bases. V lost 4 bases and J lost 4; bases outside the gene matches: 8. Germline V gives CDR1 SGHRS, CDR2 YFSETQ. The CDR3 sequence is 14 residues long. The CDR3 reads CASSLSGKGYEQYF. For the CDR3, the DNA is TGCGCCAGCAGCCTGAGCGGGAAAGGGTACGAGCAGTACTTC. Drawing the rest from reference TRBV5-1 and TRBJ2-7, the complete variable domain is KAGVTQTPRYLIKTRGQQVTLSCSPISGHRSVSWYQQTPGQGLQFLFEYFSETQRNKGNFPGRFSGRQFSNSRSEMNVSTLELGDSALYLCASSLSGKGYEQYFGPGTRLTVT.

This clone showed up just once. The chain recombines TRBV5-1 with TRBJ2-7, with D tentatively TRBD2 (7 bases). CDR3 size: 15 residues. V was pared by 0 bases and J by 1 base, with 11 bases between. Germline CDR1 is SGHRS and CDR2 is YFSETQ. The CDR3 DNA reads TGCGCCAGCAGCTTGGACGGGGGGCCTTCCTACGAGCAGTACTTC. Translated: CASSLDGGPSYEQYF.

In nucleotides, the CDR3 is TGTGCCAGTAGTATGGCAGGGCGTATCTACGAGCAGTACTTC. It translates to CASSMAGRIYEQYF. The chain is built from TRBV19 and TRBJ2-7; D might be TRBD1 (5 bases). V shed 3 bases and J shed 3 bases, with 12 bases lying between them. Germline V gene data show CDR1 as LNHDA and CDR2 as SQIVND (reference sequence). The CDR3 totals 14 residues.

The chain employs TRBV5-1 and TRBJ2-3; D not resolved. Deletions cut 3 bases from V and 5 bases from J, with 10 bases between. The germline CDR1 and CDR2 sequences are SGHRS and YFSETQ. The CDR3 sequence is 13 residues long. The CDR3 DNA reads as TGCGCCAGCAGCTCCGTTTCAGTAGATACGCAGTATTTT. It encodes CASSSVSVDTQYF.

The rearrangement uses TRBV29-1 and TRBJ2-2, with TRBD2 as a possible D gene (7 bases). CDR1 and CDR2 from the germline V gene are SQVTM and ANQGSEA. Trimming left V 7 bases short and J 5 bases short, with 17 bases between. This CDR3 has 14 amino acids. The CDR3 region is CSAGASGETGELFF. The CDR3 DNA sequence: TGCAGCGCGGGGGCTAGCGGAGAGACCGGGGAGCTGTTTTTT.

The V call is TRBV4-2, the J call TRBJ1-1; 8 nucleotides match TRBD1. Germline CDR1 and CDR2: LGHNA and YNFKEQ. Germline trimming cut 8 bases from V and 1 base from J; bases unmatched to any gene: 3. There are 13 residues in the CDR3. CDR3 residues: CASATGENTEAFF. In nucleotides, the CDR3 is TGTGCCAGCGCGACAGGGGAGAACACTGAAGCTTTCTTT.

The rearrangement joins TRBV5-6 to TRBJ2-2, with 10 nucleotides matching TRBD2. Germline V gene data show CDR1 as SGHDT and CDR2 as YYEEEE. V lost 2 bases and J lost 4; bases outside the gene matches: 5. The CDR3 loop spans 16 amino acids. The CDR3 region has the DNA TGTGCCAGCAGCTTTGTTACTAGCGGGGCCACCGGGGAGCTGTTTTTT. The encoded protein is CASSFVTSGATGELFF.